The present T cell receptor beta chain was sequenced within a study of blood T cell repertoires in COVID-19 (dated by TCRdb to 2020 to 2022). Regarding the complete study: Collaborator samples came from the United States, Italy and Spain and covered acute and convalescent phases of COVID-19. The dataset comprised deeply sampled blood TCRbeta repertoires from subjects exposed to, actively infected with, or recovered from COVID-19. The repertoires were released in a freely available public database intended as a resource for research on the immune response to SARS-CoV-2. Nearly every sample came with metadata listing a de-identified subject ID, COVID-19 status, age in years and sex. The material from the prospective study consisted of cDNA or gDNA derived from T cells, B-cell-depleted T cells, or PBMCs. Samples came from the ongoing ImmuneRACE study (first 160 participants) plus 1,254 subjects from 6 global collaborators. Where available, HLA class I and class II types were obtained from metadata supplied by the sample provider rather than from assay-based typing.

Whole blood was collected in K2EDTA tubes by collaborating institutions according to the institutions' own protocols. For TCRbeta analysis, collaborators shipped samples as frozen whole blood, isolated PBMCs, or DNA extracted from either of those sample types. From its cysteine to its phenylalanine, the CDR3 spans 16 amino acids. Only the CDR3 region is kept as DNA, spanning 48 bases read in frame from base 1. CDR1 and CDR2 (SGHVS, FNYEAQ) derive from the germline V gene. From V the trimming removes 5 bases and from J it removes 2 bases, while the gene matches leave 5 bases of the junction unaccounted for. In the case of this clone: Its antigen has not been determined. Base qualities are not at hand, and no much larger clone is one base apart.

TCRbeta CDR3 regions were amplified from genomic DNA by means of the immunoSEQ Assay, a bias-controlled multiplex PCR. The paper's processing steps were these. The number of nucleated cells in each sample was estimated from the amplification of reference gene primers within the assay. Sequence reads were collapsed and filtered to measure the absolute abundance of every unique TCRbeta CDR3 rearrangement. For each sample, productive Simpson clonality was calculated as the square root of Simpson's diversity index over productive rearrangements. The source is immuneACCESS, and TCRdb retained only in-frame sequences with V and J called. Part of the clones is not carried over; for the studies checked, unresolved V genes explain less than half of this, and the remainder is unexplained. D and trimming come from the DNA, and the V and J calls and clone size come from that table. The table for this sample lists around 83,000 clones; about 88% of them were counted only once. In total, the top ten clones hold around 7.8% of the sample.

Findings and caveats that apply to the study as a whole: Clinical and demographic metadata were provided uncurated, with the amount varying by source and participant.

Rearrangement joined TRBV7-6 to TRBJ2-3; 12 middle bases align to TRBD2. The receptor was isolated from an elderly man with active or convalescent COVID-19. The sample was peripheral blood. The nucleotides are TGTGCCAGCAGCCCACTAGCGGGAGGCCTCACAGATACGCAGTATTTT. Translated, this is CASSPLAGGLTDTQYF. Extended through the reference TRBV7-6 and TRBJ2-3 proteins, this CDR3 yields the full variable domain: GAGVSQSPRYKVTKRGQDVALRCDPISGHVSLYWYRQALGQGPEFLTYFNYEAQQDKSGLPNDRFSAERPEGSISTLTIQRTEQRDSAMYRCASSPLAGGLTDTQYFGPGTRLTVL.